Below, one T cell receptor (beta chain) is given with its context. This specimen comes from a study of CD8 T cells in Susac syndrome. Per the germline V gene, CDR1 is SQVTM and CDR2 is ANQGSEA. The CDR3 has 15 residues. Trimming left V 6 bases short and J 0 bases short, with 14 bases between. Random hexamers served to reverse transcribe roughly 0.5 to 1 ug RNA. One entry per CDR3 protein results from TCRdb running MiXCR on the immunoSEQ multiplex PCR reads. The data hold 130,000 or so distinct CDR3 sequences, with more than 75% observed a single time. Sequenced sample: CD8+ T cells from PBMCs. This clonotype originated in a human donor with multiple sclerosis. V is TRBV29-1 and J is TRBJ2-2; maybe TRBD1 (6 bases). The CDR3 here is CSVAGTGSNTGELFF. In nucleotides, the CDR3 is TGCAGCGTCGCTGGTACAGGGTCGAACACCGGGGAGCTGTTTTTT.